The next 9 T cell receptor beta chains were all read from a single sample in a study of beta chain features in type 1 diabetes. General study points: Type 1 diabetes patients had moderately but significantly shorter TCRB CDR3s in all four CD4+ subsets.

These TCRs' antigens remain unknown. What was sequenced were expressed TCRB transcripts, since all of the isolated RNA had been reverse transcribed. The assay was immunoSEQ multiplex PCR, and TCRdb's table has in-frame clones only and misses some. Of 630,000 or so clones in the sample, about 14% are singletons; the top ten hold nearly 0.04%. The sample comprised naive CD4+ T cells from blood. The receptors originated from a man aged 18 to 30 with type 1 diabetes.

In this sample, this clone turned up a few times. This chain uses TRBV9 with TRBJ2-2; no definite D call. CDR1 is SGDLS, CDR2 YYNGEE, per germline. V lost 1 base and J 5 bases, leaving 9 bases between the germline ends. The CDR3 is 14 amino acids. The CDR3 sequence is CASSVNGETGELFF. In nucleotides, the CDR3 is TGTGCCAGCAGCGTAAACGGTGAGACCGGGGAGCTGTTTTTT.

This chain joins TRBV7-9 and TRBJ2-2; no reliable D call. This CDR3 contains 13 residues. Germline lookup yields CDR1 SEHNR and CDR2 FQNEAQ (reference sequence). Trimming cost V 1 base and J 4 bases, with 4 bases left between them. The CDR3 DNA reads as TGTGCCAGCAGCTTAGAACGCACCGGGGAGCTGTTTTTT. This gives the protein CASSLERTGELFF.

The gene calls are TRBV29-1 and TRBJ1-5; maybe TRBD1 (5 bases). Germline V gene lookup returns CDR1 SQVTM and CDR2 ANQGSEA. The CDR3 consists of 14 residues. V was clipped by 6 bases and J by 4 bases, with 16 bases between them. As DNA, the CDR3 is TGCAGCGTCACCGTGGGGGGGAAAAATCAGCCCCAGCATTTT. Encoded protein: CSVTVGGKNQPQHF.

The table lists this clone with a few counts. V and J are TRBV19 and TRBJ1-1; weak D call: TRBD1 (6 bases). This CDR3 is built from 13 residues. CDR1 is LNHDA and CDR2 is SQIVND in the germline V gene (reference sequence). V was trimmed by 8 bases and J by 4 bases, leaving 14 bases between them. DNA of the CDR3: TGTGCCAGTTACGGGGGCGGGAGCACTGAAGCTTTCTTT. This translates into CASYGGGSTEAFF.

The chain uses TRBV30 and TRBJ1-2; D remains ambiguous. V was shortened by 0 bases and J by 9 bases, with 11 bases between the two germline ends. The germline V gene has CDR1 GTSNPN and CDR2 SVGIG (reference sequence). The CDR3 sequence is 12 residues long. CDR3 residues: CAWSVYGERYTF. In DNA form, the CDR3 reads TGTGCCTGGAGTGTATACGGGGAACGCTACACCTTC.

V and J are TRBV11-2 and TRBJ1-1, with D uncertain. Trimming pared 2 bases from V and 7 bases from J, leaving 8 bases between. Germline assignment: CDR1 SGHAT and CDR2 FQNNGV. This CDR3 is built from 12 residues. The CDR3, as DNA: TGTGCCAGCAGCTTATTGGTGGGTGAAGCTTTCTTT. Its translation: CASSLLVGEAFF. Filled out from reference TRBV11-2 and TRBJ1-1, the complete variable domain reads EAGVAQSPRYKIIEKRQSVAFWCNPISGHATLYWYQQILGQGPKLLIQFQNNGVVDDSQLPKDRFSAERLKGVDSTLKIQPAKLEDSAVYLCASSLLVGEAFFGQGTRLTVV.

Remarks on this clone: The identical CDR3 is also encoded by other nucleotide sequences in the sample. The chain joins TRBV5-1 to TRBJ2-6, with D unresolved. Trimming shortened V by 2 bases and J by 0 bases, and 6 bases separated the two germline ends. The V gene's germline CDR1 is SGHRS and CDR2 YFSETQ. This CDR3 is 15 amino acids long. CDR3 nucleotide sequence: TGCGCCAGCAGCTTAGGCAGCTCTGGGGCCAACGTCCTGACTTTC. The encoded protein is CASSLGSSGANVLTF.

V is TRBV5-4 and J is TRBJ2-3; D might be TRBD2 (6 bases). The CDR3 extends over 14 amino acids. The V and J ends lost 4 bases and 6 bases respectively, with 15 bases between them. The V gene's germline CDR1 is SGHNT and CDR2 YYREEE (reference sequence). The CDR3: CASSPTSSEDTQYF. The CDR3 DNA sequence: TGTGCCAGCAGCCCGACTAGTTCGGAGGATACGCAGTATTTT.

CDR3 DNA sequence: TGTGCCAGCAGCGTAGCAGGGACTTGGGAGCCCTACAATGAGCAGTTCTTC. Its translation: CASSVAGTWEPYNEQFF. The chain combines TRBV9 with TRBJ2-1; TRBD2 might be the D (6 bases). Germline CDR1 reads SGDLS; CDR2 reads YYNGEE. The CDR3 length is 17 residues. Trimming shortened V by 0 bases and J by 2 bases, and 15 bases separated the two germline ends.